The clone carrying this TCR beta chain came up many times. The record originates from a study of T cells after yellow fever vaccination. About the research overall: The study sorted EM, EMRA, CM and Tscm memory subsets by CD3, CD45RA, CCR7 and CD95.

Whole-study findings and limits: Highly abundant clonotypes carried over from the bulk population could end up in FACS-sorted repertoires as contaminants. The booster saw the reappearance of most primary-vaccination clones (roughly 96% CD4, 70% to 90% CD8).

5'RACE template switching generated TCR cDNA, adding a universal primer site and UMIs. TCRdb re-derived calls from the 5' RACE reads in MiXCR, one entry per CDR3 protein. Found here are tens of thousands of distinct CDR3 sequences, around 3.3% of them singletons; the top ten hold approximately 0.89%. The CDR3 totals 11 residues. V was trimmed by 9 bases and J by 10 bases, leaving 13 bases between them. Germline V gene lookup returns CDR1 KGHDR and CDR2 SFDVKD. Sequences were derived from PBMCs, either bulk or a sorted T-cell subset (CD4+, CD8+, memory, or dextramer-sorted; not recorded which), sampled about 49 days after the first yellow fever vaccination. This receptor was identified in a man between 18 and 35 years old who received the YFV17D yellow fever vaccine. The gene calls are TRBV24-1 and TRBJ2-3, with no clear D. The CDR3 here is CATGDPRSQYF. The CDR3 DNA is TGTGCCACCGGGGATCCTAGGTCGCAGTATTTT.